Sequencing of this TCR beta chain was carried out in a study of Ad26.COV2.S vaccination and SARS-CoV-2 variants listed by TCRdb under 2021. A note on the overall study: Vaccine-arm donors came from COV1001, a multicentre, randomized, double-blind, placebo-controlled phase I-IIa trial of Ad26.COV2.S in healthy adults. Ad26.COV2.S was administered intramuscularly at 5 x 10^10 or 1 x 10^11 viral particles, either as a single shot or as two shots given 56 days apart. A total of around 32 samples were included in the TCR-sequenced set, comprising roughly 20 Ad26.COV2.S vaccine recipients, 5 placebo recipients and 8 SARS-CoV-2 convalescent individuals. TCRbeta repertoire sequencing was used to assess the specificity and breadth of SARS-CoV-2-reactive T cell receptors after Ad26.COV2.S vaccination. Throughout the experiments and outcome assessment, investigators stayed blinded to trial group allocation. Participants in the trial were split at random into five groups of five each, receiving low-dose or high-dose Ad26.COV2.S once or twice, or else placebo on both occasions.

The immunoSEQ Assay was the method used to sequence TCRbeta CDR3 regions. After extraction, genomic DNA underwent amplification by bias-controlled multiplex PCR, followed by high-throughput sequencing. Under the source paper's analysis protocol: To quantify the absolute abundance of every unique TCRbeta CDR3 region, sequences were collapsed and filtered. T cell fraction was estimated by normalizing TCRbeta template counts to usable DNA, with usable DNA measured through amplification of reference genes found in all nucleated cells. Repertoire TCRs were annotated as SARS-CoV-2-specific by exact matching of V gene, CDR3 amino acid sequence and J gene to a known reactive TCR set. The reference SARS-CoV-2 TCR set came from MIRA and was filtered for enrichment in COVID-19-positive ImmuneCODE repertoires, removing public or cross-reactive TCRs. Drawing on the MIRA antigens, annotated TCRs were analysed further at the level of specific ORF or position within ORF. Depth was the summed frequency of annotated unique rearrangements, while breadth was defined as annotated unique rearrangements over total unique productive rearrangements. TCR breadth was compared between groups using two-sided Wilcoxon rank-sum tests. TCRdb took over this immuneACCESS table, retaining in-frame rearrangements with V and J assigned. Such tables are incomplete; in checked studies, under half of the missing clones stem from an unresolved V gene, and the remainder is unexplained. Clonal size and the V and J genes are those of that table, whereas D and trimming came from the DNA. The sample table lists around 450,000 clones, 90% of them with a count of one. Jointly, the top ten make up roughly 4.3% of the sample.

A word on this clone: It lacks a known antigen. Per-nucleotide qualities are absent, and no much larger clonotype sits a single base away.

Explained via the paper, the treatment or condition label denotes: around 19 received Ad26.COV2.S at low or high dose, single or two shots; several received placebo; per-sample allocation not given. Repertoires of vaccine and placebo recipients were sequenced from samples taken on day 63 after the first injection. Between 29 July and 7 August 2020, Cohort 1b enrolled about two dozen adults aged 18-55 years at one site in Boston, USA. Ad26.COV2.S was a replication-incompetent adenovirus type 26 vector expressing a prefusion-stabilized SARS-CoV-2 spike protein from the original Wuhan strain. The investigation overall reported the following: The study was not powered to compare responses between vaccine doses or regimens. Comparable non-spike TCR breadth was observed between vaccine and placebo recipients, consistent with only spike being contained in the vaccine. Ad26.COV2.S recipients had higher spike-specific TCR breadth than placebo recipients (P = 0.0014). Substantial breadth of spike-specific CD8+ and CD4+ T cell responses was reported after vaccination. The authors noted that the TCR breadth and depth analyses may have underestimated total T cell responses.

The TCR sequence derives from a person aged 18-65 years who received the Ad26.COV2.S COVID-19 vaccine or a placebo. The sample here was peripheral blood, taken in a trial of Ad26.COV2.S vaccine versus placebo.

The DNA reads as follows: TGTGCCAGCAGCCAACGCGGGACGAGCCCTGAAGCTTTCTTT. The resulting protein is CASSQRGTSPEAFF. The chain is made from TRBV7-3 and TRBJ1-1; the best D guess is TRBD1, with 5 bases matching. The CDR3 goes from the cysteine to the phenylalanine over 14 residues. Here the CDR3 DNA is all that survives: 42 bases in frame from base 1. V is cut by 5 bases and J by 6 bases, and the space between the germline ends is 16 bases. Per the germline V gene, SGHTA is the CDR1 and FQGTGA is the CDR2.